A selection of T cell receptor beta chains follows, all from one sample in a study of cytomegalovirus exposure and HLA in healthy donors. Clones were sequenced by immunoSEQ multiplex PCR, and TCRdb holds only the in-frame ones, with some missing. In the table there are over 110,000 clones, 60% to 85% of which are singletons. The source material was PBMCs. All receptors come from a man aged 18 to 30 in good health and CMV-seronegative. Each CDR3 is given with its conserved first and last residue. The D gene is left open where the match is weak. Size values are once, few and many counts, or a class for expanded clones, and some rows have none.

>TRBV5-1|TRBD1|-|TRBJ1-1
CASSLGRDRGNTEAFF
TGCGCCAGCAGCTTGGGACGGGACAGGGGAAACACTGAAGCTTTCTTT
>TRBV6-5|TRBD1|-|TRBJ2-7
CASSYEAGGRDEQYF
TGTGCCAGCAGTTACGAAGCAGGGGGCAGGGACGAGCAGTACTTC
>TRBV7-2|-|-|TRBJ1-6
CASSSVAQPLHF
TGTGCCAGCAGCTCTGTAGCCCAACCCCTCCACTTT
>TRBV2|-|few|TRBJ2-2
CASSLLTNTGELFF
TGTGCCAGCAGTTTACTAACCAACACCGGGGAGCTGTTTTTT
>TRBV16|-|-|TRBJ1-1
CASSNNAGSATEAFF
TGTGCCAGCAGCAACAATGCAGGGTCGGCCACTGAAGCTTTCTTT
>TRBV5-5|TRBD2|-|TRBJ2-7
CASSSGGGLKF
TGTGCCAGCAGCTCCGGGGGGGGCCTAAAGTTC
>TRBV6-6|TRBD1|few|TRBJ2-2
CASSYTGQDTGELFF
TGTGCCAGCAGTTATACAGGACAGGACACCGGGGAGCTGTTTTTT
>TRBV30|-|-|TRBJ1-3
CAWSRPSGLPGNTIYF
TGTGCCTGGAGCCGCCCTTCAGGGCTACCTGGAAACACCATATATTTT
>TRBV2|TRBD1|-|TRBJ1-4
CASRPRTGSKEKLFF
TGTGCCAGCAGGCCTAGGACAGGGTCTAAGGAAAAACTGTTTTTT
>TRBV7-9|TRBD2|-|TRBJ2-3
CASSLKGREGDTQYF
TGTGCCAGCAGCTTAAAGGGCAGGGAGGGAGATACGCAGTATTTT
>TRBV30|TRBD1|-|TRBJ2-5
CAWSVPDRVPTKTQYF
TGTGCCTGGAGTGTACCCGACAGGGTCCCAACCAAGACCCAGTACTTC
>TRBV30|TRBD1|-|TRBJ1-6
CAWNSKGQGFSPLHF
TGTGCCTGGAACTCAAAGGGACAGGGTTTTTCACCCCTCCACTTT
>TRBV19|TRBD1|-|TRBJ1-6
CASSTDRGFNSPLHF
TGTGCCAGTAGTACCGACAGGGGGTTTAATTCACCCCTCCACTTT
>TRBV9|TRBD1|-|TRBJ1-1
CASSGQQGLSTEAFF
TGTGCCAGCAGCGGCCAACAGGGGTTGAGCACTGAAGCTTTCTTT
>TRBV9|TRBD1|-|TRBJ1-1
CASSKAGTASEGAFF
TGTGCCAGCAGCAAAGCCGGGACAGCCTCCGAGGGGGCTTTCTTT
>TRBV4-3|-|-|TRBJ1-3
CASSQDQGAGNTIYF
TGCGCCAGCAGCCAAGATCAAGGGGCTGGAAACACCATATATTTT
>TRBV6-6|-|-|TRBJ1-5
CASSWGDSNQPQHF
TGTGCCAGCAGCTGGGGGGATAGCAATCAGCCCCAGCATTTT
>TRBV7-7|-|-|TRBJ2-7
CASSLGEGDEQYF
TGTGCTAGCAGCTTGGGTGAAGGGGACGAGCAGTACTTC